These T cell receptor beta chains were read from a single sample in a study of cytomegalovirus exposure and HLA in healthy donors. Produced via immunoSEQ multiplex PCR; TCRdb's table is partial and in-frame only. Recorded for this sample: approximately 50,000 clones. The specimen was PBMCs. The receptor source for this set is a young man in good health and CMV-seropositive. Both conserved end residues are part of each CDR3. The D gene is left open where the match is weak. Clone size is shown for a subset of rows, as once, few, many or a class of expanded clone.

J	D	size	V	CDR3	DNA
TRBJ1-2	.	.	TRBV28	CATRTGTNYGYTF	TGTGCCACCAGGACGGGAACTAACTATGGCTACACCTTC
TRBJ2-1	.	.	TRBV2	CATKERDPPGDEQFF	TGTGCCACGAAAGAGCGGGATCCCCCAGGGGATGAGCAGTTCTTC
TRBJ2-6	.	.	TRBV6-1	CASNSGANVLTF	TGTGCCAGCAACTCCGGGGCCAACGTCCTGACTTTC
TRBJ2-3	TRBD1	medium-sized	TRBV6-1	CASSPDRGGTDTQYF	TGTGCCAGCAGCCCGGACAGGGGGGGCACAGATACGCAGTATTTT
TRBJ1-2	TRBD1	.	TRBV19	CASSANRGLLPLNYGYTF	TGTGCCAGTAGTGCGAACAGGGGGCTCCTCCCTCTTAACTATGGCTACACCTTC
TRBJ2-1	TRBD2	.	TRBV6-5	CASRGLAGVNEQFF	TGTGCCAGCCGTGGACTAGCGGGAGTCAATGAGCAGTTCTTC
TRBJ2-7	TRBD1	.	TRBV19	CASTLADRVGYEQYF	TGTGCCAGTACCCTCGCGGACAGGGTGGGGTACGAGCAGTACTTC
TRBJ2-7	TRBD2	.	TRBV19	CASSIAGGTYEQYF	TGTGCCAGTAGTATAGCGGGAGGAACCTACGAGCAGTACTTC
TRBJ1-2	.	.	TRBV18	CASSPPALLYGYTF	TGTGCCAGCTCACCACCCGCGCTCCTATATGGCTACACCTTC
TRBJ2-1	TRBD2	.	TRBV15	CATSLTSGSLSYNEQFF	TGTGCCACCAGCCTAACTAGCGGGAGTTTATCCTACAATGAGCAGTTCTTC
TRBJ2-1	.	.	TRBV2	CASTPGATYNEQFF	TGTGCCAGCACCCCGGGAGCCACCTACAATGAGCAGTTCTTC
TRBJ1-1	.	.	TRBV2	CASSEGGGGEAFF	TGTGCCAGCAGTGAAGGGGGGGGAGGTGAAGCTTTCTTT
TRBJ1-5	.	.	TRBV5-1	CASTAGDNQPQHF	TGCGCCAGCACCGCAGGGGACAATCAGCCCCAGCATTTT
TRBJ2-7	.	.	TRBV2	CASSEDRGFDEQYF	TGTGCCAGCAGTGAAGATAGGGGGTTCGACGAGCAGTACTTC
TRBJ2-5	.	.	TRBV4-2	CASSPQMSGETETQYF	TGTGCCAGCAGCCCCCAGATGTCGGGGGAAACAGAGACCCAGTACTTC
TRBJ2-1	.	.	TRBV7-9	CASSDRDSYNEQFF	TGTGCCAGCAGCGATCGGGACTCATACAATGAGCAGTTCTTC
TRBJ1-2	TRBD1	.	TRBV29-1	CSVRDRGPWGYTF	TGCAGCGTCCGGGACAGGGGGCCGTGGGGCTACACCTTC
TRBJ2-2	.	.	TRBV2	CASSYTGELFF	TGTGCCAGCAGCTACACCGGGGAGCTGTTTTTT
TRBJ2-7	TRBD2	.	TRBV2	CASSDLTSGSSYEQYF	TGTGCCAGCAGTGATTTGACTAGCGGGAGCTCCTACGAGCAGTACTTC
TRBJ1-2	.	.	TRBV19	CASRRESYGYTF	TGTGCCAGTAGGAGGGAATCCTATGGCTACACCTTC
TRBJ1-4	TRBD1	.	TRBV5-4	CASSIQGFNEKLFF	TGTGCCAGCAGCATACAGGGGTTTAATGAAAAACTGTTTTTT
TRBJ2-3	TRBD1	.	TRBV2	CASKGTGGRTDTQYF	TGTGCCAGCAAAGGCACAGGGGGCCGCACAGATACGCAGTATTTT
TRBJ1-1	TRBD1	.	TRBV4-1	CASSHPGTGKRTEAFF	TGCGCCAGCAGCCATCCCGGGACAGGGAAAAGGACTGAAGCTTTCTTT
TRBJ2-7	.	.	TRBV9	CASSAGDGGAYEQYF	TGTGCCAGCAGCGCAGGGGATGGAGGCGCCTACGAGCAGTACTTC
TRBJ1-4	.	.	TRBV6-1	CASSDLGTTNEKLFF	TGTGCCAGCAGTGACCTGGGCACAACTAATGAAAAACTGTTTTTT
TRBJ2-1	.	.	TRBV21-1	CANLRGREGLGNEQFF	TGTGCCAACCTAAGGGGGCGGGAGGGCCTAGGGAATGAGCAGTTCTTC
TRBJ2-3	TRBD2	.	TRBV27	CASSERDDTDTQYF	TGTGCCAGCAGCGAGCGGGATGACACAGATACGCAGTATTTT
TRBJ1-4	.	.	TRBV9	CASSVDSNEKLFF	TGTGCCAGCAGCGTGGACAGTAATGAAAAACTGTTTTTT
TRBJ1-2	TRBD1	.	TRBV9	CASSVDRGDGYTF	TGTGCCAGCAGCGTCGACAGGGGGGATGGCTACACCTTC
TRBJ1-1	.	.	TRBV7-6	CASSVQMNTEAFF	TGTGCCAGCTCCGTACAGATGAACACTGAAGCTTTCTTT
TRBJ1-1	.	.	TRBV7-6	CASSLQGEAFF	TGTGCCAGCAGCTTACAGGGTGAAGCTTTCTTT
TRBJ2-7	TRBD1	.	TRBV2	CAILQGSSYEQYF	TGTGCCATCTTACAGGGGTCCTCCTACGAGCAGTACTTC
TRBJ2-1	TRBD2	.	TRBV11-3	CASSLESTGLAGNEQFF	TGTGCCAGCAGCTTAGAGTCCACGGGACTAGCTGGCAATGAGCAGTTCTTC
TRBJ1-2	.	.	TRBV7-7	CASSLGREGDPGNYGYTF	TGTGCTAGCAGCTTAGGAAGGGAGGGGGACCCGGGGAACTATGGCTACACCTTC
TRBJ2-7	.	.	TRBV9	CASSVGDSDIYEQYF	TGTGCCAGCAGCGTAGGTGACAGTGACATCTACGAGCAGTACTTC
TRBJ2-7	.	.	TRBV27	CASSITGFNEQYF	TGTGCCAGCAGTATTACAGGGTTCAACGAGCAGTACTTC
TRBJ1-3	.	.	TRBV7-9	CASSFSGPSSGNTIYF	TGTGCCAGCAGCTTCAGCGGCCCCAGCTCTGGAAACACCATATATTTT
TRBJ2-3	TRBD2	.	TRBV10-3	CAISESGRWADTQYF	TGTGCCATCAGTGAGAGCGGGAGGTGGGCAGATACGCAGTATTTT
TRBJ2-5	.	.	TRBV13	CASSLSEDQETQYF	TGTGCCAGCAGCTTATCGGAGGACCAAGAGACCCAGTACTTC
TRBJ2-5	.	.	TRBV19	CASSRDTRPKETQYF	TGTGCCAGTAGTAGGGACACCCGGCCAAAAGAGACCCAGTACTTC
TRBJ2-1	.	.	TRBV7-9	CASSLTPPRGEQFF	TGTGCCAGCAGCTTAACCCCCCCCCGGGGTGAGCAGTTCTTC
TRBJ1-1	TRBD1	.	TRBV5-1	CASSLPQTGDTEAFF	TGCGCCAGCAGCTTGCCCCAGACAGGGGACACTGAAGCTTTCTTT
TRBJ1-3	.	.	TRBV6-1	CASTSSGNTIYF	TGTGCCAGCACGTCTTCTGGAAACACCATATATTTT
TRBJ2-1	.	.	TRBV28	CASSPPEESWYNEQFF	TGTGCCAGCAGTCCTCCCGAGGAGAGTTGGTACAATGAGCAGTTCTTC
TRBJ2-3	TRBD2	.	TRBV7-6	CASSLEPFSGRLSDTQYF	TGTGCCAGCAGCTTAGAACCGTTTAGCGGGAGATTATCGGATACGCAGTATTTT
TRBJ2-3	.	.	TRBV14	CASSQGTSTDTQYF	TGTGCCAGCAGCCAAGGGACTAGCACAGATACGCAGTATTTT